The clone carrying this T cell receptor (beta chain) was seen a few times. Its antigen is not identified. TCRdb used MiXCR to reprocess the RT-PCR reads, holding one entry per CDR3 protein. The sample lists 500,000 to 600,000 distinct CDR3 sequences, 16% occurring once. The data are from a study of response to subunit inactivated influenza vaccine. The study's findings and limits: Seasonal influenza vaccination, on each occasion, was suggested by the authors to recruit few new T cells.

V lost 8 bases and J 0 bases, leaving 11 bases between the germline ends. The CDR3 runs to 13 residues. Germline V gene data show CDR1 as MNHNY and CDR2 as SVGAGI (reference sequence). The clonotype comes from a man aged 50 to 69 who received an inactivated influenza vaccine. The specimen comprised CD4+ T cells sorted from PBMCs, sampled 23 months after vaccination. The chain couples TRBV6-6 to TRBJ2-7; D is uncertain. CDR3 DNA: TGTGCCAGCGTGTCCGGGTCCTCCTACGAGCAGTACTTC. Translating gives CASVSGSSYEQYF.